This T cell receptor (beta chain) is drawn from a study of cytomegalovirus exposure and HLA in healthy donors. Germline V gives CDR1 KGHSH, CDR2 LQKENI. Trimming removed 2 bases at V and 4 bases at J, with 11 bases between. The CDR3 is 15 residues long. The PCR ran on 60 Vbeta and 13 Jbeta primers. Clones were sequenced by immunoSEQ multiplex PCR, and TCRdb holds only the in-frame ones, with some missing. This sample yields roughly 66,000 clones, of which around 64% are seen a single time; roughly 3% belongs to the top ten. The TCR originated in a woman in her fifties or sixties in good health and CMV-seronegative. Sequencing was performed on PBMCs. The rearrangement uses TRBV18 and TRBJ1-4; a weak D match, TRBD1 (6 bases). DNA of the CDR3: TGTGCCAGCTCACCAGACAGGAGCGATAATGAAAAACTGTTTTTT. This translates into CASSPDRSDNEKLFF.